The source of this TCR beta chain is a study of glioma-infiltrating T cells. V lost 2 bases, J lost 3 bases, and 13 bases lay in between. The CDR3 has 15 residues. Using RNA template, CDR3s of TCR alpha and beta were amplified with iRepertoire arm-PCR. For one-step reverse transcription and amplification, roughly 95-400 ng of tissue mRNA or PBMC total RNA was used. TCRdb re-called the multiplex PCR reads through MiXCR, storing one row per CDR3 protein. The sample lists about 110,000 distinct CDR3 sequences, less than 30% occurring once. This clonotype was detected many times. This rearrangement joins TRBV12-3 or TRBV12-4 to TRBJ1-1; tentatively, D is TRBD1 (5 bases). The sample comprised glioma tissue, nonneoplastic brain tissue, or PBMCs (not recorded which). This clonotype was sampled from a human donor with low-grade glioma or glioblastoma, undergoing nonglioma brain surgery, or in good health (not recorded which). CDR3 sequence reads: CASSLFEGFDTEAFF. In DNA form, the CDR3 reads TGTGCCAGCAGTTTATTTGAGGGGTTCGACACTGAAGCTTTCTTT.